The 11 T cell receptor beta chains below come from one sample, sequenced in a study of blood T cell repertoires in COVID-19. Method: immunoSEQ multiplex PCR; TCRdb's copy keeps in-frame clones and lacks some. Seen here are 250,000 to 400,000 clones, 75% to 90% observed once, and the top ten hold under 3%. What was sequenced was peripheral blood. These receptor sequences come from a woman aged 25 to 45 with COVID-19, enrolled during active disease.

V gene TRBV19 combines with J gene TRBJ1-3; no reliable D call. In germline, CDR1 is LNHDA, CDR2 SQIVND (reference sequence). The CDR3 contains 16 residues. V was shortened by 2 bases and J by 0 bases, with 11 bases between the two germline ends. CDR3: CASSIYSESSGNTIYF. The CDR3 DNA reads TGTGCCAGTAGTATATACAGTGAAAGCTCTGGAAACACCATATATTTT.

The genes are TRBV28 and TRBJ1-4, with D possibly matching TRBD1 (5 bases). The V gene lost 7 bases and the J gene lost 9 bases, with 21 bases spanning the gap. Germline lookup yields CDR1 MDHEN and CDR2 SYDVKM. The CDR3 sequence is 15 residues long. CDR3 in amino acids: CASTKGAGLMKKLFF. CDR3 coding DNA: TGTGCCAGCACTAAAGGGGCAGGGTTAATGAAAAAACTGTTTTTT. Full variable domain (rest looked up from reference TRBV28 and TRBJ1-4): DVKVTQSSRYLVKRTGEKVFLECVQDMDHENMFWYRQDPGLGLRLIYFSYDVKMKEKGDIPEGYSVSREKKERFSLILESASTNQTSMYLCASTKGAGLMKKLFFGSGTQLSVL.

The chain recombines TRBV9 with TRBJ2-3, with TRBD2 matching 10 bases. With V trimmed by 4 bases and J by 1 base, 6 bases remained unmatched. The V gene's germline CDR1 is SGDLS and CDR2 YYNGEE. The CDR3 sequence is 16 residues long. DNA of the CDR3: TGTGCCAGCAGCCCCGGGACTAGCGACCGCACAGATACGCAGTATTTT. This encodes CASSPGTSDRTDTQYF. Together with reference TRBV9 and TRBJ2-3, the CDR3 gives the full variable domain: DSGVTQTPKHLITATGQRVTLRCSPRSGDLSVYWYQQSLDQGLQFLIQYYNGEERAKGNILERFSAQQFPDLHSELNLSSLELGDSALYFCASSPGTSDRTDTQYFGPGTRLTVL.

In DNA, the CDR3 is TGCAGCGGCCGACAGGAAATGAACACTGAAGCTTTCTTT. As protein: CSGRQEMNTEAFF. This sequence joins TRBV29-1 and TRBJ1-1; weak D call: TRBD1 (6 bases). CDR1 is SQVTM, CDR2 ANQGSEA, per germline. There are 13 residues in the CDR3. The ends were cut back, 7 bases at V and 0 bases at J, with 12 bases in the middle.

The genes are TRBV7-9 and TRBJ2-3, with 7 bases aligning to TRBD1. The trim removed 2 bases at V and 4 bases at J, leaving 9 bases unmatched. Germline loops: CDR1 SEHNR, CDR2 FQNEAQ (reference sequence). CDR3 length: 16 residues. CDR3 sequence (DNA): TGTGCCAGCAGCTTATTTACAGGGGTCGGGGCAGATACGCAGTATTTT. This codes for CASSLFTGVGADTQYF.

The chain recombines TRBV28 with TRBJ2-7; D is possibly TRBD1 (7 bases). Germline CDR1 reads MDHEN; CDR2 reads SYDVKM. The CDR3 runs 13 residues. V shed 8 bases and J shed 5 bases, with 16 bases lying between them. CDR3 amino acids: CASSQGGKNEQYF. CDR3 bases: TGTGCCAGCTCCCAGGGGGGTAAAAACGAGCAGTACTTC.

The sample holds one count of this clone. This chain joins TRBV19 and TRBJ2-1, with TRBD2 identical over 15 bases. Germline CDR1 and CDR2: LNHDA and SQIVND (reference sequence). This CDR3 region has 18 residues. The V segment lost 4 bases and the J segment 4 bases; nucleotides outside the gene matches: 8. CDR3 sequence (DNA): TGTGCCAGTAGTAGAGGTGGACTAGCGGGAGGGGTTTACAATGAGCAGTTCTTC. This translates into CASSRGGLAGGVYNEQFF.

The chain is built from TRBV5-1 and TRBJ2-2, with 13 bases lining up with TRBD2. J gave up 0 bases and V 7 bases, and 6 bases lay outside the gene matches. This CDR3 spans 17 amino acids. CDR1 is SGHRS and CDR2 is YFSETQ in the germline V gene. As DNA, the CDR3 is TGCGCCAGCTATAGGACTAGCGGGAGCTCGAACACCGGGGAGCTGTTTTTT. This encodes CASYRTSGSSNTGELFF. The complete variable domain, with remaining parts taken from reference TRBV5-1 and TRBJ2-2, reads KAGVTQTPRYLIKTRGQQVTLSCSPISGHRSVSWYQQTPGQGLQFLFEYFSETQRNKGNFPGRFSGRQFSNSRSEMNVSTLELGDSALYLCASYRTSGSSNTGELFFGEGSRLTVL.

The rearrangement joins TRBV5-1 to TRBJ2-1; 11 positions match TRBD2. This CDR3 is built from 16 residues. Germline trimming cut 4 bases from V and 12 bases from J; bases unmatched to any gene: 15. Looked up from germline, CDR1 is SGHRS and CDR2 is YFSETQ. The CDR3 spells CASSLAGTSGTTRQFF. The CDR3 coding sequence is TGCGCCAGCAGCCTGGCCGGGACTAGCGGAACTACGAGGCAGTTCTTC.

The CDR3 DNA reads TGTGCCAGCAGTAGGACAGGGGGAGAACAGCCCCAGCATTTT. This codes for CASSRTGGEQPQHF. The genes are TRBV6-2 or TRBV6-3 and TRBJ1-5; 10 bases fit TRBD1. Trimming cost V 5 bases and J 7 bases; bases outside gene matches: 5. Germline V lookup: CDR1 MNHEY, CDR2 SVGEGT. The CDR3 length is 14 residues.

In its sample, this clone was seen a few times. Here the CDR3 DNA reads TGCGCCAGCAGCCAAGAGTGGAGGGCCAGTCCAGATACGCAGTATTTT. As protein: CASSQEWRASPDTQYF. The chain is built from TRBV4-1 and TRBJ2-3; D may be TRBD2 (6 bases). This CDR3 has 16 residues. The V end was cut by 0 bases, the J end by 4 bases, with 14 bases between. Per the germline V gene, CDR1 is MGHRA and CDR2 is YSYEKL.